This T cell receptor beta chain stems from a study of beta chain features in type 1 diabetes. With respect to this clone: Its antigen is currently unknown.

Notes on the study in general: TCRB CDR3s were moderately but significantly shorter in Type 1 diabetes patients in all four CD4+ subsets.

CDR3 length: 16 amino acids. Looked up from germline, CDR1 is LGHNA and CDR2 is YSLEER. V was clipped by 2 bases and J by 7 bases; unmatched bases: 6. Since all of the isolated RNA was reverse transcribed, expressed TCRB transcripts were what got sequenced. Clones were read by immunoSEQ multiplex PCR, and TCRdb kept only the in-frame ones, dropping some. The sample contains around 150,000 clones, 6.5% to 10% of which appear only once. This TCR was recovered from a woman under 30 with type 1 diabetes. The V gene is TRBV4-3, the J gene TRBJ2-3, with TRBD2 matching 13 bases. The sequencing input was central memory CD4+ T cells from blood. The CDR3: CASSQTSGGAVNTQYF. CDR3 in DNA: TGCGCCAGCAGCCAAACTAGCGGGGGGGCCGTAAATACGCAGTATTTT.